A selection of T cell receptor beta chains follows, all from one sample in a study of resident and recirculating memory T cells in vitiligo. Generated by immunoSEQ multiplex PCR, the TCRdb table keeps only in-frame clones and is missing some. The sample yields 55,000 to 75,000 clones, more than 85% seen once. The specimen was blood. These receptors all come from a male donor with vitiligo. The CDR3 runs from the conserved cysteine through the conserved F or W. A D gene is named only where the DNA matches it firmly. Clone size is shown for a subset of rows, as once, few, many or a class of expanded clone.

abundance: NA
d_gene: TRBD2
j_gene: TRBJ2-1
v_gene: TRBV7-3
CDR3aa: CASSLSGGSSNEQFF
CDR3nt: TGTGCCAGCAGCCTGAGCGGGGGGTCGAGTAATGAGCAGTTCTTC

abundance: once
d_gene: NA
j_gene: TRBJ1-2
v_gene: TRBV4-2
CDR3aa: CASSQESGTTYGYTF
CDR3nt: TGTGCCAGCAGCCAAGAAAGCGGCACAACTTATGGCTACACCTTC

abundance: NA
d_gene: NA
j_gene: TRBJ2-2
v_gene: TRBV27
CDR3aa: CASSLLADTGELFF
CDR3nt: TGTGCCAGCAGTTTATTGGCGGACACCGGGGAGCTGTTTTTT

abundance: NA
d_gene: TRBD2
j_gene: TRBJ2-5
v_gene: TRBV2
CDR3aa: CASSLGTSGQETQYF
CDR3nt: TGTGCCAGCAGCCTTGGGACTAGCGGACAGGAGACCCAGTACTTC

abundance: NA
d_gene: TRBD1
j_gene: TRBJ1-4
v_gene: TRBV10-3
CDR3aa: CATSGTGNEKLFF
CDR3nt: TGTGCCACATCCGGGACAGGGAATGAAAAACTGTTTTTT

abundance: once
d_gene: NA
j_gene: TRBJ1-2
v_gene: TRBV5-6
CDR3aa: CASSAGLGGYTF
CDR3nt: TGTGCCAGCAGCGCAGGACTGGGGGGCTACACCTTC

abundance: NA
d_gene: NA
j_gene: TRBJ1-1
v_gene: TRBV28
CDR3aa: CASSVQLNTEAFF
CDR3nt: TGTGCCAGCAGTGTCCAGTTGAACACTGAAGCTTTCTTT

abundance: few
d_gene: NA
j_gene: TRBJ1-1
v_gene: TRBV4-1
CDR3aa: CASSGNMNTEAFF
CDR3nt: TGCGCCAGCAGCGGTAACATGAACACTGAAGCTTTCTTT

abundance: NA
d_gene: TRBD1
j_gene: TRBJ2-7
v_gene: TRBV2
CDR3aa: CASSRGQGAYEQYF
CDR3nt: TGTGCCAGCAGCCGGGGACAGGGGGCCTACGAGCAGTACTTC

abundance: NA
d_gene: NA
j_gene: TRBJ2-1
v_gene: TRBV2
CDR3aa: CASSESYNEQFF
CDR3nt: TGTGCCAGCAGTGAGAGCTACAATGAGCAGTTCTTC

abundance: NA
d_gene: TRBD2
j_gene: TRBJ2-1
v_gene: TRBV5-1
CDR3aa: CASSLDLAGTYNEQFF
CDR3nt: TGCGCCAGCAGCTTGGATCTAGCGGGGACCTACAATGAGCAGTTCTTC

abundance: few
d_gene: NA
j_gene: TRBJ2-7
v_gene: TRBV4-3
CDR3aa: CASSSRQGGGNEQYF
CDR3nt: TGCGCCAGCAGCTCCAGACAGGGTGGGGGGAACGAGCAGTACTTC

abundance: NA
d_gene: NA
j_gene: TRBJ2-3
v_gene: TRBV7-2
CDR3aa: CASSSGVWGSTDTQYF
CDR3nt: TGTGCCAGCAGCTCGGGGGTGTGGGGCAGCACAGATACGCAGTATTTT

abundance: NA
d_gene: NA
j_gene: TRBJ1-2
v_gene: TRBV4-3
CDR3aa: CASNPDGGLANYGYTF
CDR3nt: TGCGCCAGCAACCCCGACGGAGGCCTAGCTAACTATGGCTACACCTTC

abundance: NA
d_gene: NA
j_gene: TRBJ1-5
v_gene: TRBV6-6
CDR3aa: CASSYSRGNQPQHF
CDR3nt: TGTGCCAGCAGTTACTCTAGGGGGAATCAGCCCCAGCATTTT

abundance: NA
d_gene: NA
j_gene: TRBJ1-2
v_gene: TRBV6-5
CDR3aa: CASSYSRLAYGYTF
CDR3nt: TGTGCCAGCAGTTACTCTAGGTTAGCCTATGGCTACACCTTC

abundance: NA
d_gene: NA
j_gene: TRBJ2-3
v_gene: TRBV6-4
CDR3aa: CASSEQGTDTQYF
CDR3nt: TGTGCCAGCAGTGAGCAGGGCACAGATACGCAGTATTTT

abundance: NA
d_gene: TRBD1
j_gene: TRBJ1-2
v_gene: TRBV4-1
CDR3aa: CASSPPVGTGVNYGYTF
CDR3nt: TGCGCCAGCAGCCCCCCAGTGGGGACAGGTGTCAACTATGGCTACACCTTC

abundance: NA
d_gene: NA
j_gene: TRBJ1-6
v_gene: TRBV4-3
CDR3aa: CASSHRQSNSPLHF
CDR3nt: TGCGCCAGCAGCCACAGACAGTCCAATTCACCCCTCCACTTT

abundance: once
d_gene: NA
j_gene: TRBJ1-2
v_gene: TRBV6-5
CDR3aa: CASSRTVNYGYTF
CDR3nt: TGTGCCAGCAGTCGTACAGTTAACTATGGCTACACCTTC

abundance: NA
d_gene: NA
j_gene: TRBJ2-2
v_gene: TRBV4-1
CDR3aa: CASSPRRGADTGELFF
CDR3nt: TGCGCCAGCAGCCCTCGCAGGGGGGCGGACACCGGGGAGCTGTTTTTT

abundance: NA
d_gene: NA
j_gene: TRBJ2-3
v_gene: TRBV11-1
CDR3aa: CASSPLEVATDTQYF
CDR3nt: TGTGCCAGCAGCCCCCTCGAAGTAGCCACAGATACGCAGTATTTT

abundance: NA
d_gene: NA
j_gene: TRBJ2-7
v_gene: TRBV19
CDR3aa: CASSLDSLSSYEQYF
CDR3nt: TGTGCCAGTAGCCTCGACAGCCTCAGCTCCTACGAGCAGTACTTC